This section outlines one TCR beta chain sequence together with its context. Its antigen target is currently unknown. Qualities for individual bases were not recorded, and no much larger clone is one base off. Library preparation was by the immunoSEQ multiplex PCR assay. For the multiplex PCR, a mixture combining 60 forward primers for TCR Vbeta segments and 13 reverse primers for TCR Jbeta segments was used. The CDR3 region of rearranged TCR beta genes was amplified from genomic DNA by a multiplex PCR assay. The Illumina HiSeq System was used to sequence the amplified TCR beta libraries as 87-base-pair reads. Turning to the authors' computational methods: Across the 640 or so repertoires, a later analysis counted tens of millions of unique TCR beta chains, roughly 11 million of which were shared by at least two donors. Raw reads were error-corrected and collapsed into unique sequences with a nearest-neighbor algorithm that merged closely related sequences to remove PCR and sequencing errors. To assign V, D and J gene segments, CDR3 sequences were aligned to IMGT reference sequences. For a sequence to be retained, at least a six-nucleotide match to both a V gene segment and a J gene segment was required. A rearrangement was called productive if the CDR3 had no stop codons and remained in frame with V and J, and every other rearrangement was called non-productive. Following IMGT convention, CDR3 was defined as the stretch from the second conserved V-encoded cysteine up to the conserved J-encoded phenylalanine. In an earlier analysis of 587 of the donors, sequences lacking an unambiguous match to a single V gene segment were excluded. An earlier analysis of 587 of the donors classified V segments as functional when productive rearrangements were above 56.7% and as segregating when the standard deviation between donors was above 5%. A statistical classification framework was built to diagnose cytomegalovirus status from the catalog of TCR beta chain sequences. In a later analysis, V and J genes were assigned by comparing TCR nucleotide sequences against IMGT/GENE-DB human TR gene sequences. The TCRdist pipeline was used in a later analysis to assign CDR3 sequences and most-parsimonious VDJ recombination scenarios. In a later analysis, each TCR beta chain was defined by its CDR3 amino acid sequence together with its V-gene family, and reads without a unique V-gene family were excluded. In a later analysis, a few hundred highly shared, low-generation-probability nucleotide sequences were removed to address suspected cross-contamination and a sequencing artifact. In a later analysis, a clonal expansion index for each public chain was calculated from normalized within-repertoire ranks of inferred template counts. A later analysis computed generation probabilities with a VDJ recombination model fitted to out-of-frame rearrangements, and checked the results against IGoR. A later analysis scored TCR-TCR, TCR-HLA and TCR-CMV co-occurrence with hypergeometric tests, applying a repertoire-size bias correction to TCR pairs. A later analysis estimated false discovery rates by permuting HLA or CMV assignments 20 times. A later analysis grouped co-occurring TCRs with DBSCAN, adding TCRdist sequence similarity when clustering within HLA-allele-positive subsets. For co-occurrence clustering, repertoires with fewer than 30,000 or more than 120,000 public chains were excluded, along with roughly 5 repertoires with anomalous nucleotide sharing. The table comes from immuneACCESS by way of TCRdb, which keeps in-frame sequences with V and J called. Part of the clones is missing from these tables; in studies checked, under half for an unresolved V gene and the rest for unknown reasons. From that table come the V and J calls and clone size; the DNA was used to work out D and trimming. This sample gives about 89,000 clones in total; less than 65% of them show up just once. Around 6.6% of the sample is in the top ten clones.

In total, roughly 670 healthy bone marrow donors made up the cohort. Cohort members were all nominally healthy when sampled, although unrecorded immune exposures were likely present. The donor tested CMV seronegative, placing the donor among the roughly 350 seronegative members of the cohort. A peripheral blood sample was collected from each donor, and TCR beta sequencing was performed on peripheral blood mononuclear cells. The Qiagen DNeasy Blood Extraction Kit was used to extract genomic DNA from the blood cell samples. This record belongs to a study of cytomegalovirus exposure and HLA in healthy donors (dated by TCRdb to about 2017). About the full investigation: In an earlier analysis of fewer than 750 of the donors, 276 Gb of sequence data and some 100 million unique TCR beta sequences from 180 million or so T cells were reported. Using immunosequencing, the study profiled T cell repertoires from approximately 700 subjects and related those repertoires to cytomegalovirus serostatus. To decide whether each TCR beta V gene segment behaved as functional or pseudogenic, an earlier analysis of several hundred of the donors relied on high-throughput TCR beta sequencing. The study combined high-throughput TCR immunosequencing, statistical association of individual TCRs with disease status, and machine learning to predict cytomegalovirus infection status. In addition to the first cohort of 666 subjects, a separate validation cohort of over 90 different subjects was used. All discovery cohort repertoires had been generated using a single sequencing platform. The later analysis used no new phenotypic data to find candidate immune exposures, relying instead on TCR beta sequences and their occurrence across donors. An early release that covered about 600 HLA-typed donors contained about 300 gigabases of sequencing data and around 80 million unique TCR sequences. Donor age, sex, ethnicity and CMV serostatus were compiled alongside the repertoire data. Both class I and class II loci were covered by HLA typing, at four-digit resolution. The study aimed to test whether cataloging public T cell receptors could reveal signatures of past pathogen exposure. Among roughly 400 genotyped donors of the cohort, an average of about 240,000 unique TCR beta nucleotide sequences were sequenced per donor, 15% to 20% of them non-productive. In a later analysis, previously published TCR beta repertoires from some 640 donors were re-analyzed and high-resolution HLA genotyping was added so that TCR occurrence patterns could be studied. Genome-wide SNP genotypes for about three fifths of the 666 donors were used in a later genetic analysis, which treated that subset as a discovery cohort. The number of donors typed differed by locus, with roughly 620-640 for A, B, C, DRB1 and DQB1, about 500 for DQA1, over 600 for DPA1, and under 490 for DPB1. Among the approximately 400 genotyped donors, around 81% belonged to the genetic ancestry cluster associated with self-reported Caucasian donors. Roughly five DR-DQ haplotypes were treated as single units for association and clustering because of strong linkage in the cohort. General study outcomes and caveats: The authors suggested that the approach could potentially be extended to other disease states and immunological phenotypes. The 87-base-pair reads could not distinguish some IMGT-functional V segments, including TRBV6-2 and TRBV6-3, so those segments were excluded. A later analysis associated approximately 17,000 TCR beta sequences with specific HLA alleles at a false discovery rate of 0.05. A further reported finding was that TCR beta sequences accurately predicted the HLA-A and HLA-B alleles for most subjects in the first cohort. For the cohort, immune exposure information was limited to CMV serostatus. Because counts were too low, some 17 rarely observed V segments, including chromosome 9 orphons, were excluded from the earlier analysis of under 650 of the donors. In an earlier analysis of a few hundred of the donors, most TCR beta V segments were observed in productive rearrangements about 87% or about 30% of the time, broadly matching IMGT annotations. While some public TCRs were present in many individuals, most TCR sequences turned up only very rarely across donors. The sequencing pipeline was judged likely to have produced a cluster of highly shared sequence variants as a technical artifact. A later analysis reported that several top co-occurrence clusters appeared linked to parvovirus B19, influenza, CMV and Epstein-Barr virus. Linkage disequilibrium might explain the correlated functional status among segregating V segments, but an unknown experimental factor could not be excluded. In a later analysis, the rate of TCR association differed among HLA loci, with DRB1 alleles having the most associated TCRs and HLA-C alleles having the fewest. According to a later analysis, most CMV-associated TCR beta chains appeared to be HLA-restricted, and the HLA associations seemed to be driven largely by CMV exposure. Only TCR beta chains were sequenced in this cohort, and the absence of alpha or paired-chain data limited detectable features. In a later genetic analysis, fewer N-insertions in productive TCRs were reported among donors in an Asian-associated ancestry cluster than the roughly 640-donor mean. Assigning TCR associations to individual alleles was difficult when HLA alleles, especially DR and DQ, strongly co-occurred. In a later genetic analysis, a missense DCLRE1C variant was associated with V-gene and J-gene trimming of TCR beta chains, and the association was replicated in an independent cohort. In vitro tests confirmed that a few of the cytomegalovirus-associated TCR beta chains recognize cytomegalovirus antigens. Compared with equally common non-associated chains, HLA-associated TCR beta chains in a later analysis were more clonally expanded and had lower generation probabilities. The study listed 150 to 200 TCR beta chains as associated with cytomegalovirus. In both the original and validation cohorts, the classifier was reported to diagnose cytomegalovirus status with high specificity and sensitivity. HLA typing was unavailable for some donors at each locus, so association tests used only the typed subset. Sequencing depth was assumed to be roughly uniform across donors in the presence/absence analyses, though that assumption may not hold.

There are 14 amino acids in the CDR3, from cysteine to phenylalanine inclusive. Solely the CDR3 DNA is kept, with 42 bases framed from the first base. Trimming takes 2 bases from V and 3 bases from J, and the germline ends sit 11 bases apart. Via the germline V gene, CDR1 is MNHEY and CDR2 SVGAGI. The clonotype comes from a woman aged 25 to 45 in good health and CMV-seronegative. Sequencing used PBMCs. Recombination connected TRBV6-5 to TRBJ2-7; the D gene is perhaps TRBD2, from 5 matching bases. This receptor carries the CDR3 CASSYSLAGYEQYF. The DNA sequence is as follows: TGTGCCAGCAGTTACAGTCTGGCGGGCTACGAGCAGTACTTC.